These 16 T cell receptor beta chains originate from one sample sequenced in a study of blood T cell repertoires in COVID-19. The assay was immunoSEQ multiplex PCR, and TCRdb's table has in-frame clones only and misses some. The data contain some 360,000 clones, 85% to 90% of them singletons. The sequencing input was PBMCs or T cells enriched from blood (not recorded which). Receptors originate from a woman in her thirties who had been exposed to COVID-19.

This sequence joins TRBV9 and TRBJ1-2; D is undetermined. Trimming left V 0 bases short and J 2 bases short, with 8 bases between. Germline V gene sequence: CDR1 SGDLS, CDR2 YYNGEE. The CDR3 is 14 amino acids. CDR3 sequence reads: CASSVVGENYGYTF. The CDR3, as DNA: TGTGCCAGCAGCGTAGTGGGAGAGAACTATGGCTACACCTTC.

The chain uses TRBV7-9 and TRBJ2-5; TRBD2 matches at 8 bases. CDR3 length: 17 amino acids. Germline V gene sequence: CDR1 SEHNR, CDR2 FQNEAQ (reference sequence). V was pared by 5 bases and J by 2 bases, with 13 bases of the junction left unmatched. CDR3 coding DNA: TGTGCCAGCAGCCAGCCCGGGAGGGCCGGGGGGCAAGAGACCCAGTACTTC. Protein product: CASSQPGRAGGQETQYF.

The chain carries TRBV7-9 and TRBJ2-7; TRBD2 matches 11 bases. Germline assignment: CDR1 SEHNR and CDR2 FQNEAQ (reference sequence). The CDR3 length is 16 residues. The V and J ends lost 5 bases and 2 bases, in that order; junction bases with no gene match: 8. CDR3: CASSPPISGRAYEQYF. CDR3 bases: TGTGCCAGCAGCCCGCCGATTAGCGGGAGGGCCTACGAGCAGTACTTC.

This clone has a single count. The J gene is TRBJ2-2, the V gene TRBV6-5, with D perhaps TRBD1 (5 bases). CDR1 and CDR2 (germline): MNHEY, SVGAGI. The V gene lost 5 bases and the J gene lost 0 bases, with 7 bases spanning the gap. The CDR3 length is 14 residues. CDR3 residues: CASSRTTNTGELFF. In nucleotides, the CDR3 is TGTGCCAGCAGTCGGACAACGAACACCGGGGAGCTGTTTTTT.

The V gene is TRBV4-1, the J gene TRBJ1-1; D gene uncertain. The germline V and J ends were trimmed by 4 bases and 2 bases, with 14 bases remaining between them. Germline V gene data show CDR1 as MGHRA and CDR2 as YSYEKL. The CDR3 length is 15 residues. The CDR3 DNA sequence: TGCGCCAGCAGCCCTGCAACGGGGATTAACACTGAAGCTTTCTTT. Amino acids: CASSPATGINTEAFF.

About this clone itself: An end of the junction does not agree with germline; a read error may underlie this. The chain couples TRBV27 to TRBJ1-1; D is unclear. Germline loops: CDR1 MNHEY, CDR2 SMNVEV (reference sequence). The CDR3 runs 13 residues. The CDR3 here is CASSLSPDLRFHF. The DNA for the CDR3 is TGTGCCAGCAGTTTATCTCCGGATCTCAGGTTCCACTTT.

The chain carries TRBV18 and TRBJ1-2; D is ambiguous. This CDR3 spans 13 amino acids. CDR1 and CDR2 from the germline V gene are KGHSH and LQKENI. With 5 bases removed from V and 6 bases from J, the gap between germline ends came to 13 bases. This CDR3 reads CASSSDGVHGYTF. CDR3 sequence (DNA): TGTGCCAGCTCATCAGACGGGGTCCATGGCTACACCTTC.

This clone showed up just once. The gene calls are TRBV19 and TRBJ1-5, with D possibly TRBD1 on 6 matching bases. The V end lost 4 bases, the J end lost 1 base, and 11 bases lay between the germline ends. Germline CDR1 LNHDA, CDR2 SQIVND (reference sequence). The CDR3 contains 15 residues. The CDR3 region has the DNA TGTGCCAGTAGTACCAATCAGGGGAGCAATCAGCCCCAGCATTTT. Protein product: CASSTNQGSNQPQHF.

The rearrangement uses TRBV19 and TRBJ2-1; D unclear. Trimming removed 5 bases from V and 4 bases from J, with 6 bases in between. CDR1 is LNHDA, CDR2 SQIVND, per germline (reference sequence). The CDR3 has 12 amino acids. The CDR3 DNA reads as TGTGCCAGTAGTCTCGGGTACAATGAGCAGTTCTTC. Its protein is CASSLGYNEQFF. The full variable domain, with the rest looked up from reference TRBV19 and TRBJ2-1, is DGGITQSPKYLFRKEGQNVTLSCEQNLNHDAMYWYRQDPGQGLRLIYYSQIVNDFQKGDIAEGYSVSREKKESFPLTVTSAQKNPTAFYLCASSLGYNEQFFGPGTRLTVL.

The chain combines TRBV20-1 with TRBJ2-5; D unresolved. The germline V gene encodes CDR1 DFQATT and CDR2 SNEGSKA (reference sequence). The CDR3 spans 13 residues. V dropped 3 bases and J dropped 4 bases, with 12 bases sitting between them. CDR3 nucleotide sequence: TGCAGTGCTAGTTTTCGAGGCGGAGAGACCCAGTACTTC. Protein product: CSASFRGGETQYF.

The rearrangement joins TRBV7-9 to TRBJ1-1; D is unresolved. V lost 0 bases and J 4 bases, leaving 9 bases between the germline ends. Germline values: CDR1 SEHNR, CDR2 FQNEAQ (reference sequence). The CDR3 has 14 residues. The CDR3 DNA reads as TGTGCCAGCAGCTTAGCTGAGGGAGCCACTGAAGCTTTCTTT. The encoded protein is CASSLAEGATEAFF.

The chain carries TRBV12-3 or TRBV12-4 and TRBJ2-7, with TRBD2 matching over 7 bases. The J segment lost 2 bases and the V segment lost 3 bases, leaving 1 base of the junction unmatched. There are 13 residues in the CDR3. The CDR3 reads CASSFGRTYEQYF. For the CDR3, the DNA is TGTGCCAGCAGTTTCGGGAGGACCTACGAGCAGTACTTC.

This rearrangement joins TRBV2 to TRBJ2-3; perhaps TRBD2 as D (6 bases). The V end was cut by 6 bases, the J end by 3 bases, with 10 bases between. Germline V CDR1 and CDR2: SNHLY, FYNNEI. The CDR3 has 13 amino acids. CDR3 sequence: CASRKGGTDTQYF. DNA of the CDR3: TGTGCCAGCAGGAAGGGAGGAACAGATACGCAGTATTTT.

This chain links TRBV19 with TRBJ2-2; the D gene is possibly TRBD1 (6 bases). Trimming took 5 bases from V and 6 from J, leaving 10 bases between them. The CDR3 consists of 13 residues. Germline CDR1 and CDR2: LNHDA and SQIVND (reference sequence). DNA for the CDR3: TGTGCCAGTAGTGCCCGGACAGCCGGGGAGCTGTTTTTT. It is translated as CASSARTAGELFF. The variable domain in full, with the rest retrieved from reference TRBV19 and TRBJ2-2, is DGGITQSPKYLFRKEGQNVTLSCEQNLNHDAMYWYRQDPGQGLRLIYYSQIVNDFQKGDIAEGYSVSREKKESFPLTVTSAQKNPTAFYLCASSARTAGELFFGEGSRLTVL.

The rearrangement uses TRBV5-6 and TRBJ2-7; 8 bases match TRBD2. The junction had 12 bases not matched to a gene; V was cut back by 6 bases and J by 4 bases. CDR3 length equals 15 residues. In germline, CDR1 is SGHDT, CDR2 YYEEEE. The DNA of the CDR3 is TGTGCCAGCACCGATAGTGGACTAGCAAGATACGAGCAGTACTTC. As protein: CASTDSGLARYEQYF.

The V and J genes are TRBV29-1 and TRBJ2-7, with D perhaps TRBD2 (5 bases). The CDR3 totals 13 residues. Germline V CDR1 and CDR2: SQVTM, ANQGSEA. Trimming left V 4 bases short and J 0 bases short, with 10 bases between. CDR3 sequence: CSVVSADSYEQYF. The CDR3 nucleotides are TGCAGCGTTGTTAGCGCCGACTCCTACGAGCAGTACTTC.